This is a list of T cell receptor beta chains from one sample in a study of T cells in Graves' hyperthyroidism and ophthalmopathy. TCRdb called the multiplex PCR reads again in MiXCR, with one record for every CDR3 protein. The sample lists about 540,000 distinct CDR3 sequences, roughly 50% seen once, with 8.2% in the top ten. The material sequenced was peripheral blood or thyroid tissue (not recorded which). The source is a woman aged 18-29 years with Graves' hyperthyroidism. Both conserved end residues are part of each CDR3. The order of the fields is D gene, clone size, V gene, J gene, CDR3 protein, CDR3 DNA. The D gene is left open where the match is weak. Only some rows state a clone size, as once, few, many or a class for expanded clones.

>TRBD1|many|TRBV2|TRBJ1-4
CASYGTGLLATNEKLFF
TGTGCCAGCTACGGGACAGGTTTACTAGCGACTAATGAAAAACTGTTTTTT
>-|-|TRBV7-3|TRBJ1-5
CASSLAGLETQHF
TGTGCCAGCAGCTTAGCAGGGTTGGAGACCCAGCATTTT
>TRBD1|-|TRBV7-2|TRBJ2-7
CASSQRQGTYEQYF
TGTGCCAGCAGCCAAAGACAGGGAACCTACGAGCAGTACTTC
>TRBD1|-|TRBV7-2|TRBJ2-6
CASSLVTGGNVLTF
TGTGCCAGCAGCTTAGTAACAGGGGGCAACGTCCTGACTTTC
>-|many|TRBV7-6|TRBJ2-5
CASSLEGPQETQYF
TGTGCCAGCAGCTTAGAGGGGCCCCAAGAGACCCAGTACTTC
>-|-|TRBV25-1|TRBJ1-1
CASSERGRPTEAFF
TGTGCCAGCAGTGAGAGGGGCAGACCCACTGAAGCTTTCTTT
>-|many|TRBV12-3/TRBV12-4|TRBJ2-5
CASRHPEGETQYF
TGTGCCAGCAGACACCCCGAAGGCGAGACCCAGTACTTC
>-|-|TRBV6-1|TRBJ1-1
CASSEVGVTEAFF
TGTGCCAGCAGTGAAGTGGGGGTGACTGAAGCTTTCTTT
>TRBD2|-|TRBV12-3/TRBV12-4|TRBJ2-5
CASSSSGGEETQYF
TGTGCCAGCAGTTCTAGCGGGGGGGAAGAGACCCAGTACTTC
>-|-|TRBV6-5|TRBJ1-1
CASSESIGAANTEAFF
TGTGCCAGCAGTGAATCGATAGGGGCCGCGAACACTGAAGCTTTCTTT